The rows below give T cell receptor beta chains drawn from one sample of a study of T cell responses to AZD1222 COVID-19 vaccine. Here immunoSEQ multiplex PCR was the method, and the copy in TCRdb shows in-frame clones only, minus some. The sample shows about 140,000 clones, 90% to 95% of them seen only once. Sample: peripheral blood, taken on day 0 of MenACWY control vaccination. These receptors were taken from an adult in good health. Each CDR3 is given with its conserved first and last residue. Each record gives: D gene, J gene, V gene, clone size, CDR3 DNA, CDR3 protein. D genes are given only for firm matches. Size is omitted from some rows. Given values are once, few, many or a class for expanded clones.

>.|TRBJ2-7|TRBV9|.
TGTGCCAGCAGCCCTCGGACAAATTCGCTGGAGCAGTACTTC
CASSPRTNSLEQYF
>.|TRBJ2-3|TRBV3-1/TRBV3-2|.
TGTGCCAGCAGCCATCCCTTTTCTAGCACAGATACGCAGTATTTT
CASSHPFSSTDTQYF
>.|TRBJ2-2|TRBV24-1|.
TGTGCCACCAGCACGAGCGCCAGAGAGACCGGGGAGCTGTTTTTT
CATSTSARETGELFF
>TRBD2|TRBJ2-1|TRBV9|.
TGTGCCAGCAGCGTAGGTTTATTACTAGCGGATAGGGAGCAGTTCTTC
CASSVGLLLADREQFF
>.|TRBJ1-2|TRBV7-2|.
TGTGCCAGCAGCTTAAACGCAGGTCCTAACTATGGCTACACCTTC
CASSLNAGPNYGYTF
>TRBD1|TRBJ1-5|TRBV28|.
TGTGCCAGCACCCTCCCAGGGGGCATTCAGCCCCAGCATTTT
CASTLPGGIQPQHF
>TRBD1|TRBJ1-2|TRBV5-5|.
TGTGCCAGCAGCGTAACAGGGGACGTTATCTATGGCTACACCTTC
CASSVTGDVIYGYTF
>.|TRBJ1-6|TRBV2|.
TGTGCCAGCAGTGAGGGAGGCAGATCACCCCTCCACTTT
CASSEGGRSPLHF
>TRBD1|TRBJ1-5|TRBV10-3|.
TGTGCCACCCGGGACAGCGTAGATCAGCCCCAGCATTTT
CATRDSVDQPQHF
>.|TRBJ1-1|TRBV7-3|.
TGTGCCAGCAGCTTATACATGAACACTGAAGCTTTCTTT
CASSLYMNTEAFF
>.|TRBJ1-1|TRBV18|.
TGTGCCAGCTCACCATACAGAAACACTGAAGCTTTCTTT
CASSPYRNTEAFF
>.|TRBJ2-1|TRBV10-2|.
TGCGCCAGCAGTGATCTGGGACTGGCGTCACCTGAGCAGTTCTTC
CASSDLGLASPEQFF
>.|TRBJ1-5|TRBV2|.
TGTGCCAGCAGTGATGGACAGAGGGCGGGGAGCAATCAGCCCCAGCATTTT
CASSDGQRAGSNQPQHF
>.|TRBJ2-7|TRBV20-1|.
TGCAGTGCTAGAGACACCTACGAGCAGTACTTC
CSARDTYEQYF
>.|TRBJ2-7|TRBV6-5|few
TGTGCCAGCAGTTACGCCCGGACAGCCCGCCCGTACGAGCAGTACTTC
CASSYARTARPYEQYF
>TRBD2|TRBJ2-7|TRBV19|.
TGTGCCAGTAGTATAGGGCCTAGCGGGAGTTACGAGCAGTACTTC
CASSIGPSGSYEQYF
>.|TRBJ2-1|TRBV4-1|.
TGCGCCAGCAGCCAAGCGGGATGGGGTGAGCAGTTCTTC
CASSQAGWGEQFF
>.|TRBJ1-1|TRBV5-6|.
TGTGCCAGCAGCTTGGGCAGGGCCAAAGACAGAAGAGAAGCTTTCTTT
CASSLGRAKDRREAFF
>TRBD1|TRBJ1-6|TRBV4-1|.
TGCGCCAGCACGCAGGGGGCGAGCTCCTATAATTCACCCCTCCACTTT
CASTQGASSYNSPLHF
>TRBD1|TRBJ2-5|TRBV4-3|.
TGCGCCAGCAGCCAAGCTACCCGGACAGGGGGCGCGGAGACCCAGTACTTC
CASSQATRTGGAETQYF
>TRBD1|TRBJ1-1|TRBV4-1|.
TGCGCCAGCAGCCATCCTTTTGGGACAGCGAAGGTCATGGCTTTCTTT
CASSHPFGTAKVMAFF
>.|TRBJ2-5|TRBV4-3|.
TGCGCCAGCAGCCAAGAAGCGGGACAATATACGGGGACCCAGTACTTC
CASSQEAGQYTGTQYF
>.|TRBJ1-2|TRBV6-1|few
TGTGCCAGCAGTGAAGGGGGTAGGGGTGTCGGTGGCTACACCTTC
CASSEGGRGVGGYTF
>TRBD1|TRBJ2-2|TRBV2|.
TGTGCCAGCACACCCGACAGGGCAGGGGAGCTGTTTTTT
CASTPDRAGELFF
>.|TRBJ2-7|TRBV23-1|.
TGCGCCAGCAGTCAATGCAGGGACGAGCAGTACTTC
CASSQCRDEQYF
>.|TRBJ2-6|TRBV7-3|.
TGTGCCAGCAGCTACAGCTCTGGGGCCAACGTCCTGACTTTC
CASSYSSGANVLTF
>.|TRBJ1-2|TRBV14|.
TGTGCCAGCAGCTCCACGTACGTCTATGGCTACACCTTC
CASSSTYVYGYTF
>.|TRBJ1-5|TRBV30|.
TGTGCCTGGGGCCGTATCGGGGGTGGTCAGCCCCAGCATTTT
CAWGRIGGGQPQHF
>.|TRBJ1-2|TRBV28|.
TGTGCCAGCAACCCCTTTTGGGGTGGCTACACCTTC
CASNPFWGGYTF
>.|TRBJ1-1|TRBV7-3|.
TGTGCCAGCAGCTTAGGTGCCATCATGAACACTGAAGCTTTCTTT
CASSLGAIMNTEAFF
>.|TRBJ1-1|TRBV7-9|.
TGTGCCAGCAGGATCTCGGGGTCGAACACTGAAGCTTTCTTT
CASRISGSNTEAFF
>.|TRBJ1-2|TRBV14|.
TGTGCCAGCAGCCAAGGCTATGGCTACACCTTC
CASSQGYGYTF
>.|TRBJ2-1|TRBV9|.
TGTGCCAGCAGCGTAGCTGTCACCCCCTCCTACAATGAGCAGTTCTTC
CASSVAVTPSYNEQFF
>TRBD1|TRBJ2-7|TRBV27|.
TGTGCCAGCAAACCGACAGGGACGAACTACGAGCAGTACTTC
CASKPTGTNYEQYF
>.|TRBJ1-1|TRBV7-2|.
TGTGCCAGCAGCTTAGGGCAGAACACTGAAGCTTTCTTT
CASSLGQNTEAFF
>.|TRBJ1-1|TRBV7-9|.
TGTGCCAGCAGCATAAATAGGGCTGAAGCTTTCTTT
CASSINRAEAFF
>.|TRBJ2-7|TRBV6-5|.
TGTGCCAGCATATGGCGTCGGGAGCCCCACTACGAGCAGTACTTC
CASIWRREPHYEQYF
>TRBD1|TRBJ1-2|TRBV19|.
TGTGCCAGTAGTATGAAAGGGACAGGGCTTGGCTACACCTTC
CASSMKGTGLGYTF
>.|TRBJ1-1|TRBV2|few
TGTGCCAGCAGTGCCAGACTTGAAGCTTTCTTT
CASSARLEAFF
>.|TRBJ2-7|TRBV23-1|.
TGCGCCAGCAGTCAATCCCGCACTGGGCCCTACGAGCAGTACTTC
CASSQSRTGPYEQYF
>.|TRBJ2-2|TRBV3-1/TRBV3-2|.
TGTGCCAGCAGCCAAGACCGCGGGGCCGGGGAGCTGTTTTTT
CASSQDRGAGELFF
>.|TRBJ2-1|TRBV6-4|.
TGTGCCAGCAGTGAAATAGGAGAAGGCGAGCAGTTCTTC
CASSEIGEGEQFF
>TRBD1|TRBJ2-3|TRBV27|.
TGTGCCAGCAGTGAGGGGACAGGGGGACTAGTTGTTGAGACGCAGTATTTT
CASSEGTGGLVVETQYF
>TRBD1|TRBJ1-4|TRBV15|.
TGTGCCACCAGCAGAGAACCACTGGGACAGACTAATGAAAAACTGTTTTTT
CATSREPLGQTNEKLFF
>.|TRBJ1-2|TRBV13|.
TGTGCCAGCAGCCCGACGGGGAACTATGGCTACACCTTC
CASSPTGNYGYTF
>.|TRBJ1-2|TRBV5-6|.
TGTGCCAGCAGCCCCGATGGGTTACGAGGCTACACCTTC
CASSPDGLRGYTF
>.|TRBJ1-6|TRBV12-3/TRBV12-4|.
TGTGCCAGCAGTCCAGGGATTTCACCCCTCCACTTT
CASSPGISPLHF
>.|TRBJ2-7|TRBV4-1|.
TGCGCCAGCAGTCACTCTCAGGGGTCGGGCTACGAGCAGTACTTC
CASSHSQGSGYEQYF
>TRBD1|TRBJ1-2|TRBV3-1/TRBV3-2|.
TGTGCCAGCAGCCAAGATTTCCGGACAGGGGATGGCTACACCTTC
CASSQDFRTGDGYTF
>.|TRBJ1-1|TRBV6-5|.
TGTGCCAGTCAGATAGGGAACACTGAAGCTTTCTTT
CASQIGNTEAFF
>.|TRBJ2-1|TRBV15|.
TGTGCCACCAGCAGTACCCGGGGCTCCTACAATGAGCAGTTCTTC
CATSSTRGSYNEQFF